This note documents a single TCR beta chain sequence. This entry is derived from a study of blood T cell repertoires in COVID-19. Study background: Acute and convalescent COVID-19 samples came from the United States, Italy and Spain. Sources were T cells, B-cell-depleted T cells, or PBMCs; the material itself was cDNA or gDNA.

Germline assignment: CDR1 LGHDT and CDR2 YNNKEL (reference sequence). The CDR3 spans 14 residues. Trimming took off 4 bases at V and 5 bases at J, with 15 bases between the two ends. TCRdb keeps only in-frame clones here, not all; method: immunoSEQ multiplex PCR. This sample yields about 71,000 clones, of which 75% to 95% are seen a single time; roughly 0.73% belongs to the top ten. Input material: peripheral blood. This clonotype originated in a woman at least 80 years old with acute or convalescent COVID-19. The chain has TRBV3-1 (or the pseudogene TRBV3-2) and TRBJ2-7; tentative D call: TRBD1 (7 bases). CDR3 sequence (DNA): TGTGCCAGCAGCCGTTCAGGGGGGATGAACGAGCAGTACTTC. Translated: CASSRSGGMNEQYF.